Listed here are 27 T cell receptor beta chains from one sample, sequenced in a study of cytotoxic CD8 clonotypes in ibrutinib-treated CLL. Clones were sequenced by immunoSEQ multiplex PCR, and TCRdb holds only the in-frame ones, with some missing. Of about 140,000 clones listed, 91% were seen once; the top ten hold 10% to 11%. The sequencing here drew on PBMCs, taken after 12 months of ibrutinib treatment. The source is a human donor with chronic lymphocytic leukemia.

The chain links TRBV9 to TRBJ2-5, with TRBD2 matching 14 bases. The V gene end was trimmed by 2 bases and the J gene end by 5 bases; junction bases not matched to a gene: 5. Per germline, CDR1 SGDLS and CDR2 YYNGEE. The length of the CDR3 is 16 residues. DNA of the CDR3: TGTGCCAGCAGCGTGGGACTAGCGGGAGTCGGTGAGACCCAGTACTTC. Its translation: CASSVGLAGVGETQYF.

The chain uses TRBV28 and TRBJ2-4; D ambiguous. Trimming took off 3 bases at V and 6 bases at J, with 12 bases between the two ends. This CDR3 is built from 14 residues. Germline values: CDR1 MDHEN, CDR2 SYDVKM. DNA for the CDR3: TGTGCCAGCAGTTTTCGGCAGGACCCAAACATTCAGTACTTC. Residues: CASSFRQDPNIQYF.

The chain links TRBV7-9 to TRBJ1-3; possibly TRBD1 for D (5 bases). V was clipped by 3 bases and J by 0 bases, with 9 bases between them. Germline values: CDR1 SEHNR, CDR2 FQNEAQ (reference sequence). The CDR3 is made up of 15 amino acids. Here the CDR3 reads CASSFNRNSGNTIYF. CDR3 DNA sequence: TGTGCCAGCAGCTTCAACAGGAACTCTGGAAACACCATATATTTT.

The genes are TRBV7-8 and TRBJ2-1, with TRBD2 as a possible D gene (5 bases). CDR3 length equals 14 residues. Trimming pared 5 bases from V and 1 base from J, leaving 9 bases between. Per the germline V gene, CDR1 is SGHVS and CDR2 is FQNEAQ. CDR3: CASSRGSSYNEQFF. The CDR3 coding sequence is TGTGCCAGCAGCCGCGGGTCATCCTACAATGAGCAGTTCTTC.

This chain uses TRBV6-5 with TRBJ1-6; 7 bases align to TRBD1. V was pared by 0 bases and J by 10 bases, with 6 bases of the junction left unmatched. Germline V gives CDR1 MNHEY, CDR2 SVGAGI. This CDR3 comprises 15 residues. The CDR3 reads CASSYSADRDSPLHF. The CDR3 nucleotides are TGTGCCAGCAGTTACTCCGCAGACAGGGACTCACCCCTCCACTTT.

J is TRBJ1-2 and V is TRBV19, with 8 bases aligning to TRBD1. The CDR3 consists of 13 residues. V gave up 5 bases and J gave up 3 bases; unmatched junction bases: 2. From germline, CDR1 is LNHDA and CDR2 SQIVND (reference sequence). CDR3 region: CASSQTGDYGYTF. CDR3 coding DNA: TGTGCCAGTAGTCAGACAGGGGACTATGGCTACACCTTC.

The chain uses TRBV19 and TRBJ1-5; D is unresolved. CDR1 is LNHDA, CDR2 SQIVND, per germline (reference sequence). The germline V and J ends were trimmed by 9 bases and 4 bases, with 13 bases remaining between them. This CDR3 has 13 amino acids. DNA for the CDR3: TGTGCCAGCAGTTTTCAACAGAATCAGCCCCAGCATTTT. Amino acid sequence: CASSFQQNQPQHF.

The chain couples TRBV19 to TRBJ2-5; 7 bases are shared with TRBD2. V shed 6 bases, J shed 7 bases, and the junction held 8 bases outside the gene matches. CDR3 size: 13 residues. CDR1 and CDR2 (germline): LNHDA, SQIVND (reference sequence). CDR3 protein: CASRSGTKWTQYF. The CDR3 DNA reads TGTGCCAGTAGATCCGGGACTAAATGGACCCAGTACTTC.

The V and J genes are TRBV6-5 and TRBJ1-1, with D maybe TRBD1 (6 bases). The germline V gene has CDR1 MNHEY and CDR2 SVGAGI. This CDR3 is 14 amino acids long. Trimming removed 0 bases at V and 8 bases at J, with 13 bases between. The CDR3 here is CASSYSRGSPEAFF. As DNA, the CDR3 is TGTGCCAGCAGTTACTCCAGGGGAAGTCCGGAAGCTTTCTTT.

This chain connects TRBV7-2 to TRBJ2-2; D may be TRBD1 (6 bases). The length of the CDR3 is 14 residues. CDR1 and CDR2 from the germline V gene are SGHTA and FQGNSA. Between the trimmed V and J ends, which lost 5 bases and 4 bases, there was a span of 11 bases. The CDR3 sequence: CASSRLQGTGELFF. The CDR3, as DNA: TGTGCCAGCAGCCGCTTACAGGGCACCGGGGAGCTGTTTTTT.

The chain joins TRBV30 to TRBJ1-1; D call uncertain. Trimming stripped 3 bases from V and 5 bases from J, with 7 bases between. CDR1 and CDR2 from the germline V gene are GTSNPN and SVGIG (reference sequence). The CDR3 has 11 residues. For the CDR3, the DNA is TGTGCCTGGAGGTTAGAAACTGAAGCTTTCTTT. This gives the protein CAWRLETEAFF.

The CDR3: CASSKYVNTEAFF. In nucleotides, the CDR3 is TGTGCCAGCAGTAAATACGTGAACACTGAAGCTTTCTTT. The chain uses TRBV6-5 and TRBJ1-1; D remains ambiguous. The CDR3 runs to 13 residues. Germline lookup yields CDR1 MNHEY and CDR2 SVGAGI. V lost 5 bases and J 0 bases, leaving 7 bases between the germline ends.

The chain combines TRBV6-1 with TRBJ1-3; unclear D gene. The ends were cut back, 11 bases at V and 2 bases at J, with 13 bases in the middle. The CDR3 has 13 residues. Per the germline V gene, CDR1 is MNHNS and CDR2 is SASEGT. The CDR3 DNA reads TGTGCCTCGAGACTCGGGACTGGAAACACCATATATTTT. It codes for CASRLGTGNTIYF.

V is TRBV2 and J is TRBJ1-4; D is undetermined. Germline assignment: CDR1 SNHLY and CDR2 FYNNEI. V lost 7 bases, J lost 0 bases, and 12 bases lay in between. The CDR3 covers 15 residues. The CDR3 DNA reads TGTGCCAGCATTATAATGCAGGCAACTAATGAAAAACTGTTTTTT. This encodes CASIIMQATNEKLFF.

The rearrangement uses TRBV4-2 and TRBJ2-7; a possible D gene is TRBD2 (6 bases). V lost 3 bases and J 3 bases, leaving 15 bases between the germline ends. The CDR3 loop spans 15 amino acids. Germline CDR1 reads LGHNA; CDR2 reads YNFKEQ. CDR3 in DNA: TGTGCCAGCAGCCAGTCGGGACTGCAGGGCTACGAGCAGTACTTC. Its translation: CASSQSGLQGYEQYF.

The gene calls are TRBV6-5 and TRBJ1-2; 8 nucleotides match TRBD1. This CDR3 has 15 amino acids. The junction had 9 bases not matched to a gene; V was cut back by 2 bases and J by 7 bases. The germline CDR1 and CDR2 sequences are MNHEY and SVGAGI. For the CDR3, the DNA is TGTGCCAGCAGTTACGGTCAGGGGGCCGGGAGTGGCTACACCTTC. This encodes CASSYGQGAGSGYTF.

The CDR3 region has the DNA TGTGCCAGCAGTTTGGGGGCTGAGTCCTACGAGCAGTACTTC. As protein: CASSLGAESYEQYF. This rearrangement joins TRBV28 to TRBJ2-7; perhaps TRBD1 as D (6 bases). The CDR3 totals 14 residues. Germline assignment: CDR1 MDHEN and CDR2 SYDVKM. V lost 3 bases and J lost 1, with 10 bases in between.

The rearrangement joins TRBV7-3 to TRBJ2-2; D is unclear. Trimming pared 2 bases from V and 1 base from J, leaving 8 bases between. Germline V gene data show CDR1 as SGHTA and CDR2 as FQGTGA. The CDR3 totals 15 residues. The CDR3 reads CASSLSGENTGELFF. Written as DNA, the CDR3 is TGTGCCAGCAGCTTATCCGGAGAGAACACCGGGGAGCTGTTTTTT.

The J gene is TRBJ1-4, the V gene TRBV5-1, with D possibly being TRBD1 (6 bases). V dropped 4 bases and J dropped 6 bases, with 10 bases sitting between them. This CDR3 is 13 amino acids long. Germline V CDR1 and CDR2: SGHRS, YFSETQ. The CDR3 nucleotides are TGCGCCAGCAGCACACAGGGAGATGAAAAACTGTTTTTT. Translating gives CASSTQGDEKLFF.

This sequence joins TRBV29-1 and TRBJ2-5; 7 nucleotides match TRBD1. From germline, CDR1 is SQVTM and CDR2 ANQGSEA. The length of the CDR3 is 14 residues. V lost 6 bases and J lost 5; bases outside the gene matches: 12. The CDR3 nucleotides read TGCAGCGTCGACAGGGATACCCCTGGGGAGACCCAGTACTTC. It specifies CSVDRDTPGETQYF.

V and J are TRBV2 and TRBJ2-1; D is uncertain. The CDR3 has 11 residues. The germline V gene encodes CDR1 SNHLY and CDR2 FYNNEI. Trimming pared 6 bases from V and 6 bases from J, leaving 6 bases between. This CDR3 reads CASRPRNEQFF. The CDR3 DNA follows: TGTGCCAGCAGACCACGCAATGAGCAGTTCTTC. Full variable domain (remainder filled in from reference TRBV2 and TRBJ2-1): EPEVTQTPSHQVTQMGQEVILRCVPISNHLYFYWYRQILGQKVEFLVSFYNNEISEKSEIFDDQFSVERPDGSNFTLKIRSTKLEDSAMYFCASRPRNEQFFGPGTRLTVL.

The chain uses TRBV19 and TRBJ2-1, with 11 bases identical to TRBD2. V lost 10 bases, J lost 9 bases, and 11 bases stayed unmatched. There are 14 residues in the CDR3. Germline V gene data show CDR1 as LNHDA and CDR2 as SQIVND (reference sequence). CDR3 residues: CATKATLAGVEQFF. The CDR3 region has the DNA TGTGCCACAAAGGCTACACTAGCGGGAGTTGAGCAGTTCTTC.

V gene TRBV20-1 combines with J gene TRBJ1-1; D is uncertain. V was clipped by 2 bases and J by 8 bases, with 9 bases between them. The germline V gene encodes CDR1 DFQATT and CDR2 SNEGSKA (reference sequence). The CDR3 consists of 11 residues. The CDR3 protein is CSARSDGEAFF. CDR3 in DNA: TGCAGTGCTAGAAGCGACGGAGAAGCTTTCTTT.

This clone was seen a single time. This chain joins TRBV6-5 and TRBJ1-2; D is undetermined. CDR1 MNHEY and CDR2 SVGAGI come from the germline V gene. The CDR3 covers 13 residues. Trimming removed 0 bases from V and 8 bases from J, with 10 bases in between. CDR3 in amino acids: CASSYSRDRGYTF. DNA of the CDR3: TGTGCCAGCAGTTACTCGCGGGATCGGGGCTACACCTTC.

The chain carries TRBV18 and TRBJ2-7; perhaps TRBD1 as D (5 bases). Germline V gene sequence: CDR1 KGHSH, CDR2 LQKENI. The CDR3 sequence is 22 residues long. With 4 bases removed from V and 3 bases from J, the gap between germline ends came to 37 bases. The CDR3 DNA sequence: TGTGCCAGCTCACGGTCCCCTTTCTCCGACAGTCTCGCCGGCCCCGGATTCTACGAGCAGTACTTC. Amino acids: CASSRSPFSDSLAGPGFYEQYF.

The genes are TRBV29-1 and TRBJ2-5, with 16 bases identical to TRBD2. Germline trimming cut 2 bases from V and 3 bases from J; bases unmatched to any gene: 6. The length of the CDR3 is 17 residues. Germline-derived CDR1 and CDR2 are SQVTM and ANQGSEA. This CDR3 is CSVERTGTSGREETQYF. CDR3 DNA: TGCAGCGTTGAAAGGACTGGGACTAGCGGGAGGGAAGAGACCCAGTACTTC.

As for this clone: The junction does not match germline at one end; this may be a read error. The chain combines TRBV5-4 with TRBJ2-3; no definite D call. Germline CDR1 and CDR2: SGHNT and YYREEE (reference sequence). This CDR3 spans 13 amino acids. The CDR3: CASRLEVLDTQYF. In DNA, the CDR3 is TGTGCCAGCAGATTGGAAGTGTTGGATACGCAGTATTTT.